One sample yielded the 24 T cell receptor beta chains listed below, sequenced in a study of T cells in pancreatic ductal adenocarcinoma. Surgery without prior neoadjuvant therapy was the treatment of the selected pancreatic ductal adenocarcinoma patients. Clones were read by immunoSEQ multiplex PCR, and TCRdb kept only the in-frame ones, dropping some. The sample shows more than 85,000 clones, roughly 95% of them seen only once. The sample consisted of PBMCs. The receptors were sampled from a human donor with pancreatic ductal adenocarcinoma.

The chain employs TRBV9 and TRBJ2-2; D may be TRBD1 (5 bases). Germline V gives CDR1 SGDLS, CDR2 YYNGEE. Trimming removed 0 bases from V and 2 bases from J, with 8 bases in between. This CDR3 contains 15 residues. Here the CDR3 reads CASSVDGHNTGELFF. The DNA for the CDR3 is TGTGCCAGCAGCGTAGATGGACACAACACCGGGGAGCTGTTTTTT.

This chain connects TRBV10-3 to TRBJ2-3, with D perhaps matching TRBD2 (7 bases). CDR3 length: 15 amino acids. CDR1 and CDR2 from the germline V gene are ENHRY and SYGVKD. V gave up 4 bases and J gave up 0 bases, with 11 bases separating them. CDR3: CAISGGGLSTDTQYF. As DNA, the CDR3 is TGTGCCATCAGTGGGGGGGGGCTAAGCACAGATACGCAGTATTTT.

The rearrangement joins TRBV4-1 to TRBJ2-1; 9 nucleotides line up with TRBD1. Germline V gene data show CDR1 as MGHRA and CDR2 as YSYEKL. The CDR3 runs 16 residues. V lost 5 bases to trimming and J lost 5 bases; unmatched junction nucleotides: 10. This CDR3 reads CASSSQRTGVNNEQFF. CDR3 nucleotide sequence: TGCGCCAGCAGCTCGCAGAGGACAGGGGTGAACAATGAGCAGTTCTTC.

V gene TRBV6-1 combines with J gene TRBJ1-2, with 9 bases lining up with TRBD1. The CDR3 covers 14 residues. Germline V gene data show CDR1 as MNHNS and CDR2 as SASEGT. Losses at the gene ends were 5 bases for V and 3 bases for J; bases not matched to a gene: 4. The CDR3 loop reads CASSRDRDDYGYTF. The DNA for the CDR3 is TGTGCCAGCAGTAGGGACAGGGATGACTATGGCTACACCTTC.

This clone has a single count. This chain links TRBV5-1 with TRBJ2-7; 13 positions agree with TRBD2. The CDR3 sequence is 15 residues long. V lost 2 bases and J lost 7; bases outside the gene matches: 6. Germline V gene data show CDR1 as SGHRS and CDR2 as YFSETQ. The CDR3 loop reads CASSLLAGGPTEQYF. In nucleotides, the CDR3 is TGCGCCAGCAGCTTACTAGCGGGAGGGCCCACGGAGCAGTACTTC.

This clone has just one count. J is TRBJ1-5 and V is TRBV28; D unresolved. There are 11 residues in the CDR3. Germline V lookup: CDR1 MDHEN, CDR2 SYDVKM. The V end lost 8 bases, the J end lost 5 bases, and 7 bases lay between the germline ends. This CDR3 is CASAEDQPQHF. CDR3 coding DNA: TGTGCCAGCGCGGAGGATCAGCCCCAGCATTTT.

V gene TRBV5-1 combines with J gene TRBJ1-5; 8 bases agree with TRBD1. Per germline, CDR1 SGHRS and CDR2 YFSETQ. This CDR3 has 15 residues. J gave up 4 bases and V 0 bases, and 3 bases lay outside the gene matches. The CDR3 sequence: CASSLGGTGNQPQHF. The CDR3, as DNA: TGCGCCAGCAGCTTGGGGGGGACAGGAAATCAGCCCCAGCATTTT. Looking up the rest from reference TRBV5-1 and TRBJ1-5 gives the full variable domain: KAGVTQTPRYLIKTRGQQVTLSCSPISGHRSVSWYQQTPGQGLQFLFEYFSETQRNKGNFPGRFSGRQFSNSRSEMNVSTLELGDSALYLCASSLGGTGNQPQHFGDGTRLSIL.

The rearrangement joins TRBV2 to TRBJ2-3; TRBD2 agrees at 7 bases. The CDR3 contains 16 residues. After removal of 1 base from V and 1 base from J, the junction contained 5 bases not matched to a gene. Germline CDR1 is SNHLY and CDR2 is FYNNEI. The CDR3 spells CASSEDVAGGTDTQYF. Written as DNA, the CDR3 is TGTGCCAGCAGTGAAGACGTGGCGGGGGGCACAGATACGCAGTATTTT.

V is TRBV28 and J is TRBJ2-3, with 7 bases lining up with TRBD2. Germline V gene data show CDR1 as MDHEN and CDR2 as SYDVKM. There are 15 residues in the CDR3. V was pared by 6 bases and J by 3 bases, with 9 bases of the junction left unmatched. CDR3 nucleotides: TGTGCCAGCAGGGGTCGGCGGGAGACTACAGATACGCAGTATTTT. Protein: CASRGRRETTDTQYF.

The chain joins TRBV4-1 to TRBJ1-5; a possible D gene is TRBD1 (5 bases). The CDR3 is 16 residues long. CDR1 is MGHRA, CDR2 YSYEKL, per germline. Deletions cut 0 bases from V and 6 bases from J, with 15 bases between. In DNA, the CDR3 is TGCGCCAGCAGCCAAGATGTTGGCAGGGCGCGTCAGCCCCAGCATTTT. Its translation is CASSQDVGRARQPQHF.

This clone occurred once. J is TRBJ1-2 and V is TRBV6-5; TRBD1 is a possible D gene (6 bases). The germline V gene encodes CDR1 MNHEY and CDR2 SVGAGI. The CDR3 covers 14 residues. Between the trimmed V and J ends, which lost 0 bases and 8 bases, there was a span of 13 bases. In DNA, the CDR3 is TGTGCCAGCAGTTACTCGAGGGAGGGGGACGGCTACACCTTC. Its translation: CASSYSREGDGYTF.

The V gene is TRBV4-2, the J gene TRBJ2-7; 9 bases are a match to TRBD2. V was clipped by 2 bases and J by 4 bases; unmatched bases: 6. CDR1 is LGHNA and CDR2 is YNFKEQ in the germline V gene. CDR3 length: 15 residues. The DNA of the CDR3 is TGTGCCAGCAGCCAAACCGCGGGACTAGCTTACGAGCAGTACTTC. It specifies CASSQTAGLAYEQYF.

The chain recombines TRBV30 with TRBJ2-3; 7 bases agree with TRBD2. There are 15 residues in the CDR3. The ends lost 1 base at V and 3 bases at J; junction bases unmatched: 7. Germline values: CDR1 GTSNPN, CDR2 SVGIG (reference sequence). The CDR3 reads CAWSANVGGTDTQYF. The CDR3 DNA follows: TGTGCCTGGAGTGCCAACGTGGGGGGGACAGATACGCAGTATTTT. The full variable domain, rest sourced from reference TRBV30 and TRBJ2-3, is SQTIHQWPATLVQPVGSPLSLECTVEGTSNPNLYWYRQAAGRGLQLLFYSVGIGQISSEVPQNLSASRPQDRQFILSSKKLLLSDSGFYLCAWSANVGGTDTQYFGPGTRLTVL.

This chain uses TRBV7-9 with TRBJ2-2, with 7 bases aligning to TRBD1. This CDR3 is built from 15 residues. V was pared by 6 bases and J by 5 bases, with 9 bases of the junction left unmatched. Per the germline V gene, CDR1 is SEHNR and CDR2 is FQNEAQ (reference sequence). CDR3 in amino acids: CASRGGAGETGELFF. The CDR3 DNA follows: TGTGCCAGCAGAGGGGGCGCAGGGGAAACCGGGGAGCTGTTTTTT. The variable domain in full, completed from reference TRBV7-9 and TRBJ2-2, reads DTGVSQNPRHKITKRGQNVTFRCDPISEHNRLYWYRQTLGQGPEFLTYFQNEAQLEKSRLLSDRFSAERPKGSFSTLEIQRTEQGDSAMYLCASRGGAGETGELFFGEGSRLTVL.

J is TRBJ1-1 and V is TRBV7-9; D is ambiguous. Germline CDR1 and CDR2: SEHNR and FQNEAQ (reference sequence). V lost 1 base and J lost 6, with 9 bases in between. This CDR3 has 13 residues. This CDR3 is CASSLVAASEAFF. CDR3 nucleotide sequence: TGTGCCAGCAGCTTAGTGGCAGCGTCTGAAGCTTTCTTT.

The chain recombines TRBV4-2 with TRBJ2-2; 7 nucleotides line up with TRBD1. CDR1 and CDR2 (germline): LGHNA, YNFKEQ. The CDR3 has 15 residues. After removal of 4 bases from V and 4 bases from J, the junction contained 6 bases not matched to a gene. CDR3 sequence reads: CASSRPGGSTGELFF. The CDR3 coding sequence is TGTGCCAGCAGCCGTCCAGGGGGAAGCACCGGGGAGCTGTTTTTT.

The genes are TRBV6-5 and TRBJ2-7; the D gene is possibly TRBD2 (6 bases). Germline V gene data show CDR1 as MNHEY and CDR2 as SVGAGI. V was shortened by 6 bases and J by 2 bases, with 11 bases between the two germline ends. The CDR3 extends over 13 amino acids. CDR3: CASSPGATYEQYF. CDR3 nucleotides: TGTGCCAGCAGCCCGGGAGCTACCTACGAGCAGTACTTC.

The chain links TRBV5-4 to TRBJ2-3, with 10 bases matching TRBD2. Germline values: CDR1 SGHNT, CDR2 YYREEE (reference sequence). J lost 3 bases, V lost 2 bases, and 3 bases had no gene match. The CDR3 runs to 15 residues. The CDR3 nucleotides are TGTGCCAGCAGCTTATCGACTAGCGGGACAGATACGCAGTATTTT. Protein: CASSLSTSGTDTQYF.

This chain connects TRBV9 to TRBJ2-7; 9 positions match TRBD2. The germline CDR1 and CDR2 sequences are SGDLS and YYNGEE. J gave up 4 bases and V 0 bases, and 8 bases lay outside the gene matches. The CDR3 is made up of 16 amino acids. The CDR3: CASSVGAGGPGYEQYF. The DNA for the CDR3 is TGTGCCAGCAGCGTAGGGGCGGGAGGGCCGGGTTACGAGCAGTACTTC.

The chain combines TRBV27 with TRBJ2-2; D unresolved. Germline CDR1 reads MNHEY; CDR2 reads SMNVEV (reference sequence). Deletions cut 2 bases from V and 6 bases from J, with 4 bases between. CDR3 length: 12 residues. CDR3 in DNA: TGTGCCAGCAGTTTACTTCCCGGGGAGCTGTTTTTT. Its protein product is CASSLLPGELFF.

This rearrangement joins TRBV28 to TRBJ1-5; 9 positions agree with TRBD1. The CDR3 sequence is 14 residues long. Germline CDR1 and CDR2: MDHEN and SYDVKM. The V and J ends lost 7 bases and 7 bases, in that order; junction bases with no gene match: 8. The CDR3 loop is CASILGTGHQPQHF. CDR3 nucleotides: TGTGCCAGCATCTTGGGGACAGGGCACCAGCCCCAGCATTTT.

This clone was recorded a few times. The rearrangement joins TRBV7-9 to TRBJ2-7; D not certain. Trimming removed 2 bases from V and 0 bases from J, with 8 bases in between. Germline CDR1 and CDR2: SEHNR and FQNEAQ (reference sequence). CDR3 size: 14 residues. CDR3 sequence (DNA): TGTGCCAGCAGCTTATTACAGACCTCCTACGAGCAGTACTTC. This sequence encodes CASSLLQTSYEQYF.

The chain carries TRBV6-4 and TRBJ2-2; 7 bases map to TRBD1. This CDR3 comprises 13 residues. V shed 6 bases, J shed 4 bases, and the junction held 2 bases outside the gene matches. CDR1 is MRHNA, CDR2 SNTAGT, per germline. CDR3 protein: CASSRDSTGELFF. The CDR3 DNA reads TGTGCCAGCAGCCGGGACAGCACCGGGGAGCTGTTTTTT.

The chain has TRBV4-3 and TRBJ2-1; D is possibly TRBD2 (6 bases). V was clipped by 1 base and J by 2 bases, with 9 bases between them. CDR3 length: 15 residues. Germline loops: CDR1 LGHNA, CDR2 YSLEER. The CDR3 DNA is TGCGCCAGCAGCCAAGTAGGCGGGACCTACAATGAGCAGTTCTTC. This gives the protein CASSQVGGTYNEQFF.